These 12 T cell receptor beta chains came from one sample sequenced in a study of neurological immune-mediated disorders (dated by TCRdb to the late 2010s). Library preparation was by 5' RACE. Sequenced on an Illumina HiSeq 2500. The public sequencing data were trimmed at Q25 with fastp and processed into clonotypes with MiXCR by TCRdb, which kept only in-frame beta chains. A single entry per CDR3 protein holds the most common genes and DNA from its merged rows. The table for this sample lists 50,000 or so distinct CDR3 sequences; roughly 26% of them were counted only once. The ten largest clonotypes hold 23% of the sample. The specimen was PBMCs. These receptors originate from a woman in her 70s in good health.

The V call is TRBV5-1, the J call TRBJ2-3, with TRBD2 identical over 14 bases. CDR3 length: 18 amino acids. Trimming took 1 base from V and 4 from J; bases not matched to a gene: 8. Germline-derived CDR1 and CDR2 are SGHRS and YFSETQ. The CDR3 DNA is TGCGCCAGCAGCTTGAAGGGACTAGCGGGAGTTACCCCAGATACGCAGTATTTT. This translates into CASSLKGLAGVTPDTQYF.

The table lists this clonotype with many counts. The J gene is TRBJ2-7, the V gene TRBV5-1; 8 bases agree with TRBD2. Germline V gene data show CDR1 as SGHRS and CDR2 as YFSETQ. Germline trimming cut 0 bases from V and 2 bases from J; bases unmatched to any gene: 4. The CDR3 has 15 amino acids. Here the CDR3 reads CASSLASGSPYEQYF. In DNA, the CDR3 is TGCGCCAGCAGCTTGGCCAGCGGGAGCCCCTACGAGCAGTACTTC.

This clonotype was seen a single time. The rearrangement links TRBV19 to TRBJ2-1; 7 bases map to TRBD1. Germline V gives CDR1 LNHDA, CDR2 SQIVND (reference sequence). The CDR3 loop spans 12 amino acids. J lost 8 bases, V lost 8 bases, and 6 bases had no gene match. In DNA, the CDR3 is TGTGCCAGTGGTCAGGGGGTCGATGAGCAGTTCTTC. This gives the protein CASGQGVDEQFF.

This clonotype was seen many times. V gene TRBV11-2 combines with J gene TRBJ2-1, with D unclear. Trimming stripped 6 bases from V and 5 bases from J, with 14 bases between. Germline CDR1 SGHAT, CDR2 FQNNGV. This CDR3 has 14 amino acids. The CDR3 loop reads CASRPNYMNNEQFF. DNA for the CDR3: TGTGCCAGCAGACCCAACTATATGAACAATGAGCAGTTCTTC. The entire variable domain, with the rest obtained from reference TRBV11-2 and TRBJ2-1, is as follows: EAGVAQSPRYKIIEKRQSVAFWCNPISGHATLYWYQQILGQGPKLLIQFQNNGVVDDSQLPKDRFSAERLKGVDSTLKIQPAKLEDSAVYLCASRPNYMNNEQFFGPGTRLTVL.

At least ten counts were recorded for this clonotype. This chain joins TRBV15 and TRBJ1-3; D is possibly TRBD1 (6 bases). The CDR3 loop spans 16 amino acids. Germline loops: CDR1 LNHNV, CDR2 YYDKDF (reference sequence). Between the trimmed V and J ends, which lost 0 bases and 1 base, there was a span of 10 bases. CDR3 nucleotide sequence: TGTGCCACCAGCAGAGATAGGGGGGTGTCTGGAAACACCATATATTTT. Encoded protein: CATSRDRGVSGNTIYF.

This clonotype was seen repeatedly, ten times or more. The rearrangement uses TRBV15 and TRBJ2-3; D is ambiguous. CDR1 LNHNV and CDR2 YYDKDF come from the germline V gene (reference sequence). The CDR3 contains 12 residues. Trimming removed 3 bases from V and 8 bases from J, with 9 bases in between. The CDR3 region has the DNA TGTGCCACCAGCAGCGGTAGTTCTACGCAGTATTTT. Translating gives CATSSGSSTQYF.

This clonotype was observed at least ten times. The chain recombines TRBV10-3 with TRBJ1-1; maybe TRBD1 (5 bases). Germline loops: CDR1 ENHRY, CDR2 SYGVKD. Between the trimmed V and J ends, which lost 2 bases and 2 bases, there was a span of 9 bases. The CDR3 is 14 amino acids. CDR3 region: CAISEMGENTEAFF. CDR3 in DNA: TGTGCCATCAGTGAGATGGGGGAAAACACTGAAGCTTTCTTT.

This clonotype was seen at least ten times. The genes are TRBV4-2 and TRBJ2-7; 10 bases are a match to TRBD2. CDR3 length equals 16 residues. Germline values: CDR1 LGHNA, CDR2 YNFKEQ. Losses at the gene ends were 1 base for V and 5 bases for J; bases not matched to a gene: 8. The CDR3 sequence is CASSQVGAGGQDEQYF. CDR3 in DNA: TGTGCCAGCAGCCAAGTGGGAGCGGGAGGGCAGGACGAGCAGTACTTC.

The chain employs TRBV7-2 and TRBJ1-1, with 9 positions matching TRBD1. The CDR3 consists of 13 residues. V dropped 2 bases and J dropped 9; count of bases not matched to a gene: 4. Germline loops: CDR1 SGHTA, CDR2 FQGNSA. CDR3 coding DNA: TGTGCCAGCAGCTTATTAGGGACAGGGCAAGCTTTCTTT. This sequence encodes CASSLLGTGQAFF. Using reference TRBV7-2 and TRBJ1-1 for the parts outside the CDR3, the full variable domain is GAGVSQSPSNKVTEKGKDVELRCDPISGHTALYWYRQSLGQGLEFLIYFQGNSAPDKSGLPSDRFSAERTGGSVSTLTIQRTQQEDSAVYLCASSLLGTGQAFFGQGTRLTVV.

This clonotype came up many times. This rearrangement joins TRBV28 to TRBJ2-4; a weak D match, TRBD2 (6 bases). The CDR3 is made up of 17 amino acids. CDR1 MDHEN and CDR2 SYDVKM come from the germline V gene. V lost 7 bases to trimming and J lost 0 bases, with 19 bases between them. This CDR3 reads CASTHGTGVLAKNIQYF. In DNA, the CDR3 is TGTGCCAGCACCCACGGGACTGGGGTTTTAGCCAAAAACATTCAGTACTTC.

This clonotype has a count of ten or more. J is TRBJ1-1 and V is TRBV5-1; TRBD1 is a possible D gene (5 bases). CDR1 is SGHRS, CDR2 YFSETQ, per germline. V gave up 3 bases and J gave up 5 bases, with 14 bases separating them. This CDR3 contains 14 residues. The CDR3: CASSSRDGGTEAFF. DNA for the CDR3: TGCGCCAGCAGCTCACGGGACGGGGGGACTGAAGCTTTCTTT.

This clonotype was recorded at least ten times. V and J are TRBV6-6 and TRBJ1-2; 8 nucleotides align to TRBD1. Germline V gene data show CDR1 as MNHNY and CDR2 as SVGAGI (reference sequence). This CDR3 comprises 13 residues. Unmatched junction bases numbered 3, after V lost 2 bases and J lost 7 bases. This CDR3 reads CASSYGQGAGYTF. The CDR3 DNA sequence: TGTGCCAGCAGTTACGGTCAGGGGGCTGGCTACACCTTC.